This is a list of T cell receptor beta chains from one sample in a study of blood T cell repertoires in COVID-19. The assay was immunoSEQ multiplex PCR, and TCRdb's table has in-frame clones only and misses some. The data show about 94,000 clones, around 67% seen once. The source material was peripheral blood. These receptor sequences come from a man between 65 and 85 years old with COVID-19, enrolled during active disease. CDR3s include the opening cysteine and the closing phenylalanine or tryptophan. The D gene is left open where the match is weak. Not every row has a clone size; where given, it reads once, few, many or a size class.

v_call,clone_size,d_call,j_call,cdr3_aa,cdr3_nt
TRBV19,.,.,TRBJ2-7,CASSIEIWDGGEQYF,TGTGCCAGTAGTATAGAAATTTGGGACGGGGGCGAGCAGTACTTC
TRBV5-1,few,TRBD2,TRBJ2-1,CASSLTGRGYNEQFF,TGCGCCAGCAGCTTGACCGGGAGGGGGTACAATGAGCAGTTCTTC
TRBV6-1,.,.,TRBJ2-1,CASSEDIYNEQFF,TGTGCCAGCAGTGAAGACATATACAATGAGCAGTTCTTC
TRBV28,.,.,TRBJ1-2,CATAVATGRRTLFF,TGTGCCACCGCAGTGGCGACAGGCCGGAGGACTCTATTCTTC
TRBV7-3,.,.,TRBJ2-2,CASSRRGNGELFF,TGTGCCAGCAGCCGCCGGGGTAACGGGGAGCTGTTTTTT
TRBV18,.,.,TRBJ2-3,CASSPYGAAARTDTQYF,TGTGCCAGCTCACCCTATGGCGCGGCGGCTCGCACAGATACGCAGTATTTT
TRBV9,once,TRBD1,TRBJ2-2,CASSGQPSAGGTGELFF,TGTGCCAGCAGCGGACAGCCATCAGCAGGGGGCACCGGGGAGCTGTTTTTT
TRBV4-3,.,TRBD2,TRBJ2-1,CASSQGAGGRGYEQFF,TGCGCCAGCAGCCAAGGGGCCGGCGGGAGGGGTTATGAGCAGTTCTTC
TRBV15,.,.,TRBJ1-5,CATSRRGRGNQPQHF,TGTGCCACCAGCAGGAGGGGGAGGGGCAATCAGCCCCAGCATTTT
TRBV27,.,TRBD1,TRBJ1-2,CASSPTGEYGYTF,TGTGCCAGCAGTCCAACAGGGGAGTATGGCTACACCTTC
TRBV5-1,few,TRBD1,TRBJ2-7,CASSSAGTGEEGQYF,TGCGCCAGCAGCTCGGCCGGGACAGGGGAAGAGGGGCAGTACTTC
TRBV5-1,.,TRBD1,TRBJ2-1,CASLDRDRDYNEQFF,TGCGCCAGCCTCGACCGGGACAGGGACTACAATGAGCAGTTCTTC
TRBV5-8,.,TRBD1,TRBJ2-3,CASSRQGFRTDTQYF,TGTGCCAGCAGCAGACAGGGATTTCGCACAGATACGCAGTATTTT
TRBV18,.,TRBD2,TRBJ2-1,CASSPSTGTSGRGAYNEQFF,TGTGCCAGCTCACCGTCTACCGGGACTAGCGGGAGAGGGGCCTACAATGAGCAGTTCTTC
TRBV12-3/TRBV12-4,few,.,TRBJ1-2,CASSVGGFYGYTF,TGTGCCAGCAGCGTGGGAGGGTTCTATGGCTACACCTTC
TRBV30,.,.,TRBJ1-2,CAFRHRTNTDYGYTF,TGTGCCTTTAGGCACAGAACCAATACTGACTATGGCTACACCTTC